This passage covers 10 T cell receptor beta chains from one sample sequenced in a study of PD-L1 blockade in urothelial cancer. TCRdb's table, derived via immunoSEQ multiplex PCR, lists solely in-frame clones and lacks some. Counted here are over 45,000 clones, just over 85% occurring once; the ten biggest clones make up 20% to 25%. Time point described: pretreatment peripheral blood. Sequencing was performed on PBMCs, taken around atezolizumab (anti-PD-L1) treatment. These receptors all stem from a man aged 60 to 69 with urothelial cancer.

This sequence joins TRBV18 and TRBJ1-2; 7 bases match TRBD1. Germline V gives CDR1 KGHSH, CDR2 LQKENI. This CDR3 is 12 amino acids long. The V segment lost 5 bases and the J segment 7 bases; nucleotides outside the gene matches: 4. Written as DNA, the CDR3 is TGTGCCAGCTCAAGGGACAGTCCTGGCTACACCTTC. Encoded protein: CASSRDSPGYTF.

The chain recombines TRBV15 with TRBJ1-2; D not certain. Trimming removed 4 bases at V and 1 base at J, with 10 bases between. The CDR3 is made up of 14 amino acids. The V gene's germline CDR1 is LNHNV and CDR2 YYDKDF (reference sequence). CDR3 sequence: CATSTRTYNYGYTF. Here the CDR3 DNA reads TGTGCCACCAGCACGAGGACTTATAACTATGGCTACACCTTC. The variable domain in full, with the rest retrieved from reference TRBV15 and TRBJ1-2, is DAMVIQNPRYQVTQFGKPVTLSCSQTLNHNVMYWYQQKSSQAPKLLFHYYDKDFNNEADTPDNFQSRRPNTSFCFLDIRSPGLGDTAMYLCATSTRTYNYGYTFGSGTRLTVV.

This rearrangement joins TRBV7-2 to TRBJ2-4; D might be TRBD1 (6 bases). The CDR3 sequence is 12 residues long. Germline values: CDR1 SGHTA, CDR2 FQGNSA. V was trimmed by 5 bases and J by 11 bases, leaving 13 bases between them. The CDR3 nucleotides read TGTGCCAGCAGCCTACAGGGCTTGGTTCAGTACTTC. It encodes CASSLQGLVQYF.

The rearrangement joins TRBV2 to TRBJ1-1, with D tentatively TRBD1 (6 bases). Deletions cut 7 bases from V and 5 bases from J, with 11 bases between. The CDR3 consists of 12 residues. Germline V gene data show CDR1 as SNHLY and CDR2 as FYNNEI. CDR3 in amino acids: CASNSQGTEAFF. As DNA, the CDR3 is TGTGCCAGCAATTCACAGGGTACTGAAGCTTTCTTT.

The chain couples TRBV15 to TRBJ1-4; 9 bases fit TRBD1. V dropped 1 base and J dropped 7; count of bases not matched to a gene: 4. This CDR3 contains 15 residues. The germline V gene has CDR1 LNHNV and CDR2 YYDKDF (reference sequence). In nucleotides, the CDR3 is TGTGCCACCAGCAGAGCCGGGACAGGGAGTGAAAAACTGTTTTTT. Translation: CATSRAGTGSEKLFF.

The chain carries TRBV30 and TRBJ2-3; perhaps TRBD1 as D (5 bases). This CDR3 is built from 15 residues. The V gene's germline CDR1 is GTSNPN and CDR2 SVGIG (reference sequence). The V end lost 1 base, the J end lost 0 bases, and 11 bases lay between the germline ends. In DNA, the CDR3 is TGTGCCTGGAGTGAGTGGACACCTAGCACAGATACGCAGTATTTT. It yields the protein CAWSEWTPSTDTQYF.

CDR3 DNA: TGTGCCACCAGCAGAGATAAAGCTAGCGGGAGGGTGAACACCGGGGAGCTGTTTTTT. This gives the protein CATSRDKASGRVNTGELFF. This chain uses TRBV15 with TRBJ2-2; TRBD2 matches 12 bases. V dropped 0 bases and J dropped 1; count of bases not matched to a gene: 6. CDR1 is LNHNV, CDR2 YYDKDF, per germline (reference sequence). CDR3 length equals 19 residues.

This chain uses TRBV19 with TRBJ2-5; 7 nucleotides agree with TRBD2. CDR1 is LNHDA, CDR2 SQIVND, per germline (reference sequence). The CDR3 runs 14 residues. V gave up 5 bases and J gave up 5 bases; unmatched junction bases: 8. CDR3 amino acids: CASSPTSAGETQYF. In DNA, the CDR3 is TGTGCCAGTAGTCCAACTAGCGCAGGCGAGACCCAGTACTTC.

By share, this clone counts as medium-sized. The rearrangement uses TRBV6-4 and TRBJ2-3; 12 bases match TRBD2. The CDR3 is made up of 16 amino acids. Germline values: CDR1 MRHNA, CDR2 SNTAGT. J gave up 4 bases and V 0 bases, and 2 bases lay outside the gene matches. The CDR3 nucleotides read TGTGCCAGCAGTGACTCGGCTAGCGGGGGGGCAGATACGCAGTATTTT. This translates into CASSDSASGGADTQYF.

The chain employs TRBV4-1 and TRBJ2-7; D not certain. Germline loops: CDR1 MGHRA, CDR2 YSYEKL. The CDR3 has 15 amino acids. The V end lost 5 bases, the J end lost 4 bases, and 18 bases lay between the germline ends. The CDR3 reads CASSAAPGSDYEQYF. DNA for the CDR3: TGCGCCAGCAGCGCGGCTCCGGGTTCCGATTACGAGCAGTACTTC.